The clone carrying this T cell receptor (beta chain) has a handful of counts. Its antigen is still unknown. This record belongs to a study of CD8+ T cells in alopecia areata. Study-wide context: Twice daily, treated patients received 5 to 10 mg of oral tofacitinib. Regarding the study as a whole: The study found that many expanded lesional clones persisted in scalp and blood during tofacitinib.

Treatment reported: oral pan-JAK inhibitor, 5-10 mg twice daily. It was from alopecia areata patients that lesional scalp punch biopsies and peripheral blood were collected. Cell sorting was applied to PBMCs, and CD4+ and CD8+ T cells were collected. Sequencing used cDNA as its template, made by extracting RNA and reverse transcribing it. Profiling relied on immunoSEQ multiplex PCR, and the TCRdb table lists in-frame clones only, not all of them. The sample records approximately 90,000 clones, about 70% being singletons. This CDR3 has 13 amino acids. The V gene end was trimmed by 7 bases and the J gene end by 4 bases; junction bases not matched to a gene: 6.

The sequence was obtained from a human donor with alopecia areata. The rearrangement uses TRBV23-1 and TRBJ1-2, with 7 positions matching TRBD1. TRBV23-1 is an open reading frame, and its role is uncertain. The source was CD8+ T cells sorted from blood, collected at week 44, from a patient treated with tofacitinib. The CDR3 DNA sequence: TGCGCCAGCACCCGGGACAGTCTCTATGGCTACACCTTC. This encodes CASTRDSLYGYTF.